These T cell receptor beta chains were read from a single sample in a study of control samples from healthy donors and cancer patients. The method was immunoSEQ multiplex PCR; TCRdb's version includes in-frame clones alone and lacks a portion of them. The data hold approximately 220,000 clones, with around 94% observed a single time. The sequenced sample consisted of blood. These receptors all come from a man in his fifties in good health. Both conserved end residues are part of each CDR3. The order of the fields is CDR3 DNA, CDR3 protein, J gene, clone size, V gene, D gene, CDR3 length. A D gene is named only where the DNA matches it firmly. Size tells how often a clone was seen (once, few, many) or the class of an expanded clone, and some rows leave it out.

DNA: TGCGCCAGCAGCTTGGAAGGCCCCCGGGACTATGGCTACACCTTC; CDR3: CASSLEGPRDYGYTF; J: TRBJ1-2; size: -; V: TRBV5-1; D: -; length: 15
DNA: TGTGCCAGCAGTAACCCAAACTTTCGGCCCCAGCATTTT; CDR3: CASSNPNFRPQHF; J: TRBJ1-5; size: once; V: TRBV28; D: -; length: 13
DNA: TGTGCCAGCAGTACTCAAGAGACCCAGTACTTC; CDR3: CASSTQETQYF; J: TRBJ2-5; size: once; V: TRBV12-3/TRBV12-4; D: -; length: 11
DNA: TGTGCCAGCAGCGTAGGGGGGCTGGTTAGCACAGATACGCAGTATTTT; CDR3: CASSVGGLVSTDTQYF; J: TRBJ2-3; size: -; V: TRBV9; D: -; length: 16
DNA: TGTGCCAGCGGTTCCGGGACAGTCAGCCGCACCATATATTTT; CDR3: CASGSGTVSRTIYF; J: TRBJ1-3; size: -; V: TRBV28; D: TRBD1; length: 14
DNA: TGTGCCAGCAGTTTTGGGAACACTGAAGCTTTCTTT; CDR3: CASSFGNTEAFF; J: TRBJ1-1; size: -; V: TRBV12-3/TRBV12-4; D: -; length: 12
DNA: TGTGCCAGCACCATGACAGGCATCGGGACCGGGGAGCTGTTTTTT; CDR3: CASTMTGIGTGELFF; J: TRBJ2-2; size: -; V: TRBV28; D: -; length: 15
DNA: TGTGCCAGCTGGCGGACGGCAGAGACCCAGTACTTC; CDR3: CASWRTAETQYF; J: TRBJ2-5; size: -; V: TRBV6-5; D: -; length: 12
DNA: TGTGCCAGCAGTTTTATGACAGGGGGATACAATGAGCAGTTCTTC; CDR3: CASSFMTGGYNEQFF; J: TRBJ2-1; size: -; V: TRBV6-1; D: TRBD1; length: 15
DNA: TGCAGTGCTAGGTACTACGAGCAGTACTTC; CDR3: CSARYYEQYF; J: TRBJ2-7; size: -; V: TRBV20-1; D: -; length: 10
DNA: TGTGCCAGCAGCTTAGCCGGGGCACAAGAGACCCAGTACTTC; CDR3: CASSLAGAQETQYF; J: TRBJ2-5; size: -; V: TRBV7-6; D: -; length: 14
DNA: TGTGCCAGCACCCAATGGGGGGGGAATGAAAAACTGTTTTTT; CDR3: CASTQWGGNEKLFF; J: TRBJ1-4; size: -; V: TRBV28; D: -; length: 14
DNA: TGCAGCGTTGAAGTGAGTTTGGACACTGAAGCTTTCTTT; CDR3: CSVEVSLDTEAFF; J: TRBJ1-1; size: few; V: TRBV29-1; D: -; length: 13
DNA: TGTGCCAGCTCACCAATTACAGGGTTGGGGGGCGACACTGAAGCTTTCTTT; CDR3: CASSPITGLGGDTEAFF; J: TRBJ1-1; size: -; V: TRBV18; D: -; length: 17
DNA: TGTGCCAGCACTAGGACAGGCCGGGATCAGCCCCAGCATTTT; CDR3: CASTRTGRDQPQHF; J: TRBJ1-5; size: -; V: TRBV6-5; D: TRBD1; length: 14
DNA: TGTGCCAGCAGTATCCCGGACATGGCCTATGGCTACACCTTC; CDR3: CASSIPDMAYGYTF; J: TRBJ1-2; size: -; V: TRBV28; D: -; length: 14
DNA: TGTGCCAGCAGCCCTAGCGGGGGGGACCCCTCGCAGTATTTT; CDR3: CASSPSGGDPSQYF; J: TRBJ2-3; size: -; V: TRBV3-1/TRBV3-2; D: TRBD2; length: 14